These 7 T cell receptor beta chains were all obtained from the same sample, sequenced in a study of identical twins. TCRdb passed the 5' RACE reads through MiXCR, listing each CDR3 protein once. The table lists 420,000 or so distinct CDR3 sequences, approximately 17% of them singletons. The sequenced sample consisted of naive T cells sorted from blood. These receptors all stem from a man aged 50 to 59 in good health.

This clonotype was recorded at least ten times. This chain joins TRBV12-3 or TRBV12-4 and TRBJ2-5, with a tentative D call TRBD2 (5 bases). V lost 6 bases and J 5 bases, leaving 13 bases between the germline ends. This CDR3 spans 13 amino acids. This CDR3 is CASSTGLVETQYF. The DNA of the CDR3 is TGTGCCAGCAGCACCGGACTTGTGGAGACCCAGTACTTC.

This clonotype was detected a few times. V usage is TRBV5-1 and J usage is TRBJ2-3; D possibly corresponds to TRBD2 (7 bases). The V gene lost 0 bases and the J gene lost 0 bases, with 11 bases spanning the gap. Germline loops: CDR1 SGHRS, CDR2 YFSETQ. The CDR3 totals 16 residues. CDR3 region: CASSLGGGTSTDTQYF. The CDR3, as DNA: TGCGCCAGCAGCTTGGGCGGGGGCACTAGCACAGATACGCAGTATTTT.

CDR3 bases: TGTGCCAGTAGTATCCCAGCCCCTAGCGGGAGAGTTGGTAATGAGCAGTTCTTC. Translation gives CASSIPAPSGRVGNEQFF. This chain uses TRBV19 with TRBJ2-1, with 10 bases fitting TRBD2. CDR3 length: 18 amino acids. With V trimmed by 3 bases and J by 7 bases, 15 bases remained unmatched. CDR1 is LNHDA and CDR2 is SQIVND in the germline V gene (reference sequence). Based on the CDR3 plus reference TRBV19 and TRBJ2-1, the full variable domain is DGGITQSPKYLFRKEGQNVTLSCEQNLNHDAMYWYRQDPGQGLRLIYYSQIVNDFQKGDIAEGYSVSREKKESFPLTVTSAQKNPTAFYLCASSIPAPSGRVGNEQFFGPGTRLTVL.

The sample holds many counts of this clonotype. The J gene is TRBJ1-6, the V gene TRBV4-1; 8 bases are a match to TRBD1. V lost 4 bases to trimming and J lost 9 bases; unmatched junction nucleotides: 11. This CDR3 contains 16 residues. The germline CDR1 and CDR2 sequences are MGHRA and YSYEKL. The DNA for the CDR3 is TGCGCCAGCAGCCGTCCGTCCGGACAGGGAAGTTCACCCCTCCACTTT. Protein sequence: CASSRPSGQGSSPLHF.

This clonotype was detected ten times or more. The genes are TRBV7-8 and TRBJ2-2; perhaps TRBD1 as D (5 bases). V shed 1 base and J shed 0 bases, with 15 bases lying between them. CDR3 length: 18 amino acids. Germline assignment: CDR1 SGHVS and CDR2 FQNEAQ. The CDR3 region is CASSLGRVWGSNTGELFF. The CDR3 nucleotides are TGTGCCAGCAGCTTAGGTCGGGTCTGGGGCTCGAACACCGGGGAGCTGTTTTTT.

The chain links TRBV25-1 to TRBJ2-2; D remains ambiguous. V shed 6 bases and J shed 0 bases, with 20 bases lying between them. The CDR3 runs to 18 residues. Germline V gene sequence: CDR1 MGHDK, CDR2 SYGVNS. The CDR3 sequence: CASRGIRPYGANTGELFF. In DNA, the CDR3 is TGTGCCAGCAGGGGGATTAGGCCCTATGGGGCGAACACCGGGGAGCTGTTTTTT. The full variable domain, with the rest looked up from reference TRBV25-1 and TRBJ2-2, is EADIYQTPRYLVIGTGKKITLECSQTMGHDKMYWYQQDPGMELHLIHYSYGVNSTEKGDLSSESTVSRIRTEHFPLTLESARPSHTSQYLCASRGIRPYGANTGELFFGEGSRLTVL.

The chain combines TRBV29-1 with TRBJ2-7, with D maybe TRBD1 (6 bases). The germline CDR1 and CDR2 sequences are SQVTM and ANQGSEA. The CDR3 extends over 12 amino acids. V was clipped by 6 bases and J by 2 bases, with 11 bases between them. CDR3 coding DNA: TGCAGCGTCGGGGACACAGCCTACGAGCAGTACTTC. Its protein is CSVGDTAYEQYF.